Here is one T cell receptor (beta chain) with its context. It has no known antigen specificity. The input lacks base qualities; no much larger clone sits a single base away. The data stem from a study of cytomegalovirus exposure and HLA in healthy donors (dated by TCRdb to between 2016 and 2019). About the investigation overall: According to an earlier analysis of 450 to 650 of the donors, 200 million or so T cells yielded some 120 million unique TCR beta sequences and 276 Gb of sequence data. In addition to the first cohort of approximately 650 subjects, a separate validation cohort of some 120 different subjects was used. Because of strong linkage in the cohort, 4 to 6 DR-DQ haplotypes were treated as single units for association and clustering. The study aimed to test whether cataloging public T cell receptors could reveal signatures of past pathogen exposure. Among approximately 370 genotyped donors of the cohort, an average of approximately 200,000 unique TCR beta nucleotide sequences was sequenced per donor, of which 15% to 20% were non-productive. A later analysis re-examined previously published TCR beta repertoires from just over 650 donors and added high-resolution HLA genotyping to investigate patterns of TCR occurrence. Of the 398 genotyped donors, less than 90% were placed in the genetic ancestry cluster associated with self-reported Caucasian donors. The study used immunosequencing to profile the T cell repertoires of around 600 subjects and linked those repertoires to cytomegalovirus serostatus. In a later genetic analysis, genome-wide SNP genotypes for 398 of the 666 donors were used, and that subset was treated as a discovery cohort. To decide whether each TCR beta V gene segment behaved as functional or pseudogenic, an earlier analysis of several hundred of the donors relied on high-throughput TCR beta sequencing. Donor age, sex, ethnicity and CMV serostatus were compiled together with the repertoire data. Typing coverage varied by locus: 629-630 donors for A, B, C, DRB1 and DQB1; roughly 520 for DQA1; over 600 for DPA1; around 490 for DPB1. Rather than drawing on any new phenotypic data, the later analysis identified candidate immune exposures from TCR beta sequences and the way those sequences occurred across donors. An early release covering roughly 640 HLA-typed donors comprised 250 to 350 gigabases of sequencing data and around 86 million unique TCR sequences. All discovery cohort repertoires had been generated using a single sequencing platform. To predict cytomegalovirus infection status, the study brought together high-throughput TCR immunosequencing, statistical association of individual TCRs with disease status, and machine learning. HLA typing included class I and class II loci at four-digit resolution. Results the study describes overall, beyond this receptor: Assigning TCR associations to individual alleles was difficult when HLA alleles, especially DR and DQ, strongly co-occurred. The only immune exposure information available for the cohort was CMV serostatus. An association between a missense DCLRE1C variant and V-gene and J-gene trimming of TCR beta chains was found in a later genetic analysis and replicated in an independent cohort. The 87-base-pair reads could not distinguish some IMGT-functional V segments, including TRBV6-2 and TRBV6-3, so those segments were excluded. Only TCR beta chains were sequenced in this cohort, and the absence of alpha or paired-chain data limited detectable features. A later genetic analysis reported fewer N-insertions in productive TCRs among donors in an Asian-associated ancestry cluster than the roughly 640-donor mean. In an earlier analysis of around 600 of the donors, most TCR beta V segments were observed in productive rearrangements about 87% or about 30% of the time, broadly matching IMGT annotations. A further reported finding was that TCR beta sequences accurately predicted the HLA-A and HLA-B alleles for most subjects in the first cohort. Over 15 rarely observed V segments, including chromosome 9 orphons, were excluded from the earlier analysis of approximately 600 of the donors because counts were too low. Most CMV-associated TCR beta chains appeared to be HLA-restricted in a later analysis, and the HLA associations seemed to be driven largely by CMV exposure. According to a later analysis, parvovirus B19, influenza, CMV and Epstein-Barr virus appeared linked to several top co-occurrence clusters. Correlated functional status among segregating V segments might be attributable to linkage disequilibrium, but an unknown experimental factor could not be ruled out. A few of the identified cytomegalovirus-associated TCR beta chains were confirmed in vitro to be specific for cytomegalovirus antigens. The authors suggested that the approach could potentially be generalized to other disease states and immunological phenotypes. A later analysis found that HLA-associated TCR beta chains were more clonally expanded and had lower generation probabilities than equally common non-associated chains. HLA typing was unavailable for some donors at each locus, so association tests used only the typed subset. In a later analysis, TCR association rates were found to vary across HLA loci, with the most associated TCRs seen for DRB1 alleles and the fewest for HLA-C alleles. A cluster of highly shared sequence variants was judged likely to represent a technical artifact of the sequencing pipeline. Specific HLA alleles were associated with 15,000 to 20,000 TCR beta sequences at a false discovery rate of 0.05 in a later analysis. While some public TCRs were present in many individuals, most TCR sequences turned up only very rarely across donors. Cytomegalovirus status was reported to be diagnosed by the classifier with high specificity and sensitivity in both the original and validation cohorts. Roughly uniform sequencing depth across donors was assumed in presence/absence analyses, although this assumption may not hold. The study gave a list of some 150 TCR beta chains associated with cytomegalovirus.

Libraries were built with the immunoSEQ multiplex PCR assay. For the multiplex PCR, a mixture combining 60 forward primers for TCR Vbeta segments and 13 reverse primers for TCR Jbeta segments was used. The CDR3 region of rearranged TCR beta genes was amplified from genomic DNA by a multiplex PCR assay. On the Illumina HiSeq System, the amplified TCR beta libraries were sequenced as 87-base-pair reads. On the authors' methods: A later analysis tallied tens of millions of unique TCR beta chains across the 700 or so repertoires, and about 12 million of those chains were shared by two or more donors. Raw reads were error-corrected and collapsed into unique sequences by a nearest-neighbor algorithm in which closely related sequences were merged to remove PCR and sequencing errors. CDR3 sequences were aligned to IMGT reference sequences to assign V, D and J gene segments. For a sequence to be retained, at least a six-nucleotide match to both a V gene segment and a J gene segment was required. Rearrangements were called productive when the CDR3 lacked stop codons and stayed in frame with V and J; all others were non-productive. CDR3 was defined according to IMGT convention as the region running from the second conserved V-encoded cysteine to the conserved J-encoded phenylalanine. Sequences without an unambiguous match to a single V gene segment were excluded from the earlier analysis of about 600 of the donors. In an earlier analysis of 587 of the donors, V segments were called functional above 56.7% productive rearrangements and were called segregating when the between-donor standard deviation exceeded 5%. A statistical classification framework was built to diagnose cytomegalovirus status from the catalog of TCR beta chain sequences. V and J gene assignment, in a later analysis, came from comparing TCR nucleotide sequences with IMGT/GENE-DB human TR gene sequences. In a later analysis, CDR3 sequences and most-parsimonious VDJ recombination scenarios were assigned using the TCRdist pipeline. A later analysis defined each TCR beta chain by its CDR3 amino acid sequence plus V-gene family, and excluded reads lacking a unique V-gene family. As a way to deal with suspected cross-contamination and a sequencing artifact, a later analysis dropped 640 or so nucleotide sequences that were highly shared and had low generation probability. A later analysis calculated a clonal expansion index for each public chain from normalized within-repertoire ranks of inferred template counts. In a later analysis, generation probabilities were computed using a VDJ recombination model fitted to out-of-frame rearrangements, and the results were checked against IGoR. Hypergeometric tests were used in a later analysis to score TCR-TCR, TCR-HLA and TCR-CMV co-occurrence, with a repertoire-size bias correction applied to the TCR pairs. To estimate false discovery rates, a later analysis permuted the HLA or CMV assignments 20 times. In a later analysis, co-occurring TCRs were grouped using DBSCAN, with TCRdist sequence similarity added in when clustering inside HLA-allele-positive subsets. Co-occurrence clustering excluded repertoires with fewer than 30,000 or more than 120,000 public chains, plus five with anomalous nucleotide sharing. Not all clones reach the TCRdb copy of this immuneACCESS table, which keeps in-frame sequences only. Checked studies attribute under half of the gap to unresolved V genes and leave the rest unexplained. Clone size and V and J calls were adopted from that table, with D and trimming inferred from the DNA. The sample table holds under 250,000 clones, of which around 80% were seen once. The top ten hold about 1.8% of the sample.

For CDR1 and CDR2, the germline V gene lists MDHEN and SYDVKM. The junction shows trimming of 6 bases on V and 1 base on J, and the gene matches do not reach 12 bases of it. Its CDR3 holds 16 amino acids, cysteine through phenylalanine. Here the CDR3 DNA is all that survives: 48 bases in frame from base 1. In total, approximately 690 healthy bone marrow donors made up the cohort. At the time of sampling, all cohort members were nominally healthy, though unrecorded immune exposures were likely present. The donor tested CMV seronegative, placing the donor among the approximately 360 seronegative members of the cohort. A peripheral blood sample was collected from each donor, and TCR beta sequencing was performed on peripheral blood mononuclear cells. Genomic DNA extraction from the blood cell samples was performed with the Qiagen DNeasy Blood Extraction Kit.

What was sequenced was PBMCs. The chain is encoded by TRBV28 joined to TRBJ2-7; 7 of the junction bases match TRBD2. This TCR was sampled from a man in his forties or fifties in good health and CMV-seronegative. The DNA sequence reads TGTGCCAGCAGATCCAGAGCGGGAAGGCCTTCCTACGAGCAGTACTTC. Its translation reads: CASRSRAGRPSYEQYF.